Following are 14 T cell receptor beta chains from one sample sequenced in a study of T cells after yellow fever vaccination. A single record per CDR3 protein comes from TCRdb applying MiXCR to the 5' RACE reads. The sample lists 450,000 to 550,000 distinct CDR3 sequences; 20% to 25% were seen once. Sample: PBMCs, taken about 21 days after the first yellow fever vaccination. These receptor sequences come from a man aged 18 to 30 who received the YFV17D yellow fever vaccine.

The genes are TRBV4-1 and TRBJ2-5, with D possibly being TRBD2 (6 bases). This CDR3 spans 15 amino acids. V lost 4 bases to trimming and J lost 5 bases, with 17 bases between them. Germline lookup yields CDR1 MGHRA and CDR2 YSYEKL. The CDR3 region is CASSRAEGFWETQYF. For the CDR3, the DNA is TGCGCCAGCAGCCGCGCGGAGGGGTTTTGGGAGACCCAGTACTTC.

There are a few counts of this clonotype. The CDR3 bases are TGCAGTGCTAGAGATCGTGGCAGGGGCGGCTACGAGCAGTACTTC. The encoded protein is CSARDRGRGGYEQYF. The V call is TRBV20-1, the J call TRBJ2-7, with a weak D call TRBD1 (6 bases). Germline CDR1 reads DFQATT; CDR2 reads SNEGSKA (reference sequence). Between the trimmed V and J ends, which lost 0 bases and 3 bases, there was a span of 15 bases. This CDR3 comprises 15 residues.

This clonotype showed up just a few times. The J gene is TRBJ1-2, the V gene TRBV6-2 or TRBV6-3, with D possibly matching TRBD1 (6 bases). Trimming pared 0 bases from V and 8 bases from J, leaving 10 bases between. CDR1 and CDR2 from the germline V gene are MNHEY and SVGEGT. The CDR3 runs to 13 residues. CDR3 region: CASSYSMGAGYTF. CDR3 DNA sequence: TGTGCCAGCAGTTACTCGATGGGGGCCGGCTACACCTTC.

There are a few counts of this clonotype. The chain links TRBV4-1 to TRBJ2-1; D is ambiguous. CDR1 MGHRA and CDR2 YSYEKL come from the germline V gene. The CDR3 has 14 amino acids. Trimming took 5 bases from V and 0 from J, leaving 8 bases between them. CDR3 amino acids: CASSNWGSYNEQFF. The CDR3 region has the DNA TGCGCCAGCAGCAATTGGGGCTCCTACAATGAGCAGTTCTTC.

This sequence joins TRBV18 and TRBJ2-5; maybe TRBD1 (6 bases). This CDR3 comprises 14 residues. CDR1 is KGHSH and CDR2 is LQKENI in the germline V gene. The V gene lost 1 base and the J gene lost 5 bases, with 11 bases spanning the gap. CDR3 loop: CASSPLQGTETQYF. CDR3 nucleotide sequence: TGTGCCAGCTCACCACTGCAGGGGACGGAGACCCAGTACTTC. The variable domain in full, with the rest retrieved from reference TRBV18 and TRBJ2-5, is NAGVMQNPRHLVRRRGQEARLRCSPMKGHSHVYWYRQLPEEGLKFMVYLQKENIIDESGMPKERFSAEFPKEGPSILRIQQVVRGDSAAYFCASSPLQGTETQYFGPGTRLLVL.

V and J are TRBV4-1 and TRBJ2-3, with TRBD2 as a possible D gene (5 bases). V shed 0 bases and J shed 6 bases, with 13 bases lying between them. The CDR3 loop spans 15 amino acids. Germline lookup yields CDR1 MGHRA and CDR2 YSYEKL. CDR3 sequence (DNA): TGCGCCAGCAGCCAAGACGCTCCTAGCCTGGATACGCAGTATTTT. Amino acids: CASSQDAPSLDTQYF.

The J gene is TRBJ2-7, the V gene TRBV6-2 or TRBV6-3, with D unclear. The germline V gene has CDR1 MNHEY and CDR2 SVGEGT. The CDR3 totals 13 residues. Trimming stripped 10 bases from V and 3 bases from J, with 16 bases between. The CDR3 protein is CATTRLYGYEQYV. For the CDR3, the DNA is TGTGCCACCACCCGGCTTTACGGCTACGAGCAGTACGTC.

On this clonotype: At one of its ends the junction is not consistent with the germline gene, which may arise from a read error. The rearrangement links TRBV12-3 or TRBV12-4 to TRBJ1-6; 7 positions match TRBD1. This CDR3 is built from 14 residues. CDR3 in amino acids: CANSFQGGRSPLHF. For the CDR3, the DNA is TGTGCCAACAGTTTCCAGGGGGGACGCTCACCCCTCCACTTT.

In this sample, this clonotype turned up a few times. V usage is TRBV12-3 or TRBV12-4 and J usage is TRBJ1-1, with D uncertain. The CDR3 length is 13 residues. The V gene lost 2 bases and the J gene lost 3 bases, with 7 bases spanning the gap. CDR3 loop: CASSLIMDTEAFF. In nucleotides, the CDR3 is TGTGCCAGCAGTTTAATAATGGACACTGAAGCTTTCTTT.

This chain links TRBV28 with TRBJ1-3; maybe TRBD1 (6 bases). The CDR3 is made up of 15 amino acids. Germline-derived CDR1 and CDR2 are MDHEN and SYDVKM. V lost 2 bases and J lost 4, with 12 bases in between. CDR3 nucleotides: TGTGCCAGCAGTTTAGCAGGGGCTCAAGGAAACACCATATATTTT. Translation gives CASSLAGAQGNTIYF. Full variable domain (missing parts from reference TRBV28 and TRBJ1-3): DVKVTQSSRYLVKRTGEKVFLECVQDMDHENMFWYRQDPGLGLRLIYFSYDVKMKEKGDIPEGYSVSREKKERFSLILESASTNQTSMYLCASSLAGAQGNTIYFGEGSWLTVV.

This clonotype occurred once. The rearrangement uses TRBV4-2 and TRBJ2-1; D perhaps matches TRBD2 (7 bases). The CDR3 contains 16 residues. Germline V gene lookup returns CDR1 LGHNA and CDR2 YNFKEQ. V dropped 4 bases and J dropped 7 bases, with 20 bases sitting between them. This CDR3 reads CASSPAGGPMKNEQFF. DNA of the CDR3: TGTGCCAGCAGCCCAGCCGGGGGGCCTATGAAGAATGAGCAGTTCTTC.

The CDR3 nucleotides are TGTGCCATCAGTGATAGCAGGCTTCCCTACGAGCAGTACTTC. It translates to CAISDSRLPYEQYF. This chain connects TRBV10-3 to TRBJ2-7; no clear D. V lost 3 bases to trimming and J lost 2 bases, with 11 bases between them. Germline CDR1 reads ENHRY; CDR2 reads SYGVKD. The CDR3 is 14 amino acids.

V gene TRBV6-5 combines with J gene TRBJ2-3, with TRBD2 matching 8 bases. Germline V CDR1 and CDR2: MNHEY, SVGAGI. The V gene end was trimmed by 4 bases and the J gene end by 7 bases; junction bases not matched to a gene: 7. The CDR3 covers 14 residues. The CDR3 loop reads CASSSGGAGHTQYF. The CDR3 DNA is TGTGCCAGCAGTTCCGGGGGGGCGGGCCATACGCAGTATTTT.

In this sample, this clonotype turned up a few times. The rearrangement joins TRBV7-9 to TRBJ2-1, with 8 nucleotides matching TRBD1. Trimming took 4 bases from V and 13 from J; bases not matched to a gene: 9. This CDR3 region has 13 residues. Germline lookup yields CDR1 SEHNR and CDR2 FQNEAQ (reference sequence). Here the CDR3 reads CASSSPTGAPQFF. CDR3 in DNA: TGTGCCAGCAGCTCCCCGACAGGGGCTCCCCAGTTCTTC.